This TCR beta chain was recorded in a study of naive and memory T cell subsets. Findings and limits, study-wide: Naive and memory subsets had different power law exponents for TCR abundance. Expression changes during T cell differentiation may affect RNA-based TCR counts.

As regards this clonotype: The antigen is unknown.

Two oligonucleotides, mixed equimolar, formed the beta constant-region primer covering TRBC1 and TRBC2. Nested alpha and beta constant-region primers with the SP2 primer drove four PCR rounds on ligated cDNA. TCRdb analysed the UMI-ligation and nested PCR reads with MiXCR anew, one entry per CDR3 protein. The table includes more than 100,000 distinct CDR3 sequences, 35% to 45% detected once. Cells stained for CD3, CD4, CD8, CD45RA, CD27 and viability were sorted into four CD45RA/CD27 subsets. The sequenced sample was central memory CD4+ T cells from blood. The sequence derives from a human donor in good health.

In DNA, the CDR3 is TGTGCCAGCAGTTACTCGTTCGCCTACGAGCAGTACTTC. It specifies CASSYSFAYEQYF. The chain has TRBV6-2 or TRBV6-3 and TRBJ2-7; D unclear. This CDR3 is 13 amino acids long. From germline, CDR1 is MNHEY and CDR2 SVGEGT. V gave up 0 bases and J gave up 2 bases, with 5 bases separating them.